This TCR beta chain was found in a study of T-cell memory formation after mild COVID-19. Findings and caveats of the study: Balance between CD4 and CD8 was seen in clones contracting day 15 to 85, and a CD4+ lean was seen in later expanders. The appearance of some responding clones in pre-infection memory suggested that cross-reactive memory joined.

This clonotype was seen more than once but under ten times. The target antigen is unknown. This CDR3 region has 15 residues. From germline, CDR1 is LGHNT and CDR2 FRNRAP. J gave up 1 base and V 6 bases, and 3 bases lay outside the gene matches. It was 5'RACE with constant-segment primers that produced the TCR alpha and TCR beta cDNA libraries, which carried sample barcodes and UMIs. A single record per CDR3 protein comes from TCRdb applying MiXCR to the 5' RACE reads. This sample has about 200,000 distinct CDR3 sequences, with more than 8% found just once. The TCR sequence derives from a man between 18 and 35 years old who had mild COVID-19 (a few samples of this study predate the infection). Cell type and time point are not known. The source material was PBMCs or a T cell subset sorted from them (not recorded which). This chain joins TRBV12-5 and TRBJ2-2, with 9 bases lining up with TRBD1. The CDR3 sequence is CASGEGQGNTGELFF. In DNA, the CDR3 is TGTGCTAGTGGCGAGGGACAGGGGAACACCGGGGAGCTGTTTTTT.